This TCR beta chain is from a study of memory CD4+ T cells and cytomegalovirus serostatus. Libraries were prepared by immunoSEQ multiplex PCR; TCRdb keeps only in-frame clonotypes and omits some of them. The sample has tens of thousands of clones, about 75% seen once; the top ten hold about 4.7%. The CDR3 loop spans 14 amino acids. V lost 1 base to trimming and J lost 6 bases, with 16 bases between them. Per the germline V gene, CDR1 is GTSNPN and CDR2 is SVGIG (reference sequence). The sort gate was single viable CD3+CD4+CD8-CD45RO+ cells for memory CD4+ T cells. CMV serostatus came from serum IgG against pp150, pp28, p38, p52. Positive selection with CD4 microbeads enriched total CD4+ T cells.

The sequence was collected from an adult in good health and CMV-seropositive. This chain uses TRBV30 with TRBJ2-7, with no clear D. The sample was memory CD4+ T cells from blood. DNA for the CDR3: TGTGCCTGGAGTGGGAAACGAAAAGGAGTCGAGCAGTACTTC. Protein: CAWSGKRKGVEQYF.